This T cell receptor beta chain came from a study of cytomegalovirus exposure and HLA in healthy donors. Whole-study results and caveats: With later analysis, a missense DCLRE1C variant became linked to TCR beta V- and J-gene trimming. Reportedly, a later analysis found an Asian-associated ancestry cluster had fewer N-insertions than the roughly 700-donor mean. Researchers counted some 150 TCR beta chains as cytomegalovirus-associated.

Notes on this clone: Its antigen is currently unknown.

The PCR had 60 Vbeta and 13 Jbeta primers. TCRdb keeps only in-frame clones here, not all; method: immunoSEQ multiplex PCR. The repertoire holds about 200,000 clones, 82% seen once, with 5.5% to 7% in the top ten. What was sequenced was PBMCs. The clonotype was recovered from a woman between 50 and 59 years old in good health and CMV-seropositive.

The CDR3 is CASRKQGAGELFF. CDR3 coding DNA: TGTGCCAGCAGGAAACAGGGGGCCGGGGAGCTGTTTTTT. The chain is built from TRBV7-2 and TRBJ2-2, with TRBD1 identical over 8 bases. CDR3 size: 13 residues. CDR1 and CDR2 from the germline V gene are SGHTA and FQGNSA. V was clipped by 6 bases and J by 6 bases; unmatched bases: 3.